The 14 T cell receptor beta chains presented below share a single source sample, sequenced in a study of shared T cell receptors in the human thymus. Here immunoSEQ multiplex PCR was the method, and the copy in TCRdb shows in-frame clones only, minus some. Of 600,000 to 900,000 clones listed, roughly 85% are singletons. These data are also associated with another study on human thymus T cells.

Sample: thymocytes. Source of these receptors: a girl under three years old with a congenital heart defect.

The DNA for the CDR3 is TGTGCCAGCAGCGGGACAGCTCTCTGGTCATACGAGCAGTACTTC. Its translation is CASSGTALWSYEQYF. The chain uses TRBV5-5 and TRBJ2-7; the match to TRBD1 covers 7 bases. With 4 bases clipped from V and 4 bases from J, the junction kept 11 bases outside the gene matches. The CDR3 is 15 amino acids. Germline CDR1 is SGHKS and CDR2 is YYEKEE (reference sequence).

The chain joins TRBV6-1 to TRBJ2-1; TRBD1 might be the D (5 bases). In germline, CDR1 is MNHNS, CDR2 SASEGT. V shed 8 bases and J shed 6 bases, with 20 bases lying between them. The CDR3 contains 15 residues. The CDR3 DNA reads TGTGCCAGCCTATCAGGGAATTTTTTGGTCAATGAGCAGTTCTTC. Its protein is CASLSGNFLVNEQFF.

The chain combines TRBV10-3 with TRBJ1-2; D might be TRBD1 (6 bases). Germline V gives CDR1 ENHRY, CDR2 SYGVKD. Trimming stripped 11 bases from V and 0 bases from J, with 10 bases between. There are 12 residues in the CDR3. The CDR3 loop reads CALQGSNYGYTF. The CDR3 DNA sequence: TGTGCCCTCCAGGGGTCTAACTATGGCTACACCTTC.

This clone appeared a few times. The rearrangement links TRBV4-1 to TRBJ1-2; no definite D call. V lost 3 bases and J lost 6, with 17 bases in between. The germline V gene encodes CDR1 MGHRA and CDR2 YSYEKL. This CDR3 contains 15 residues. CDR3 DNA sequence: TGCGCCAGCAGCCACAGGTCGGGAATTGAGAATGGCTACACCTTC. Translation: CASSHRSGIENGYTF.

The chain employs TRBV6-5 and TRBJ2-1; 8 positions agree with TRBD2. Germline CDR1 and CDR2: MNHEY and SVGAGI. The CDR3 has 15 amino acids. Trimming cost V 1 base and J 4 bases; bases outside gene matches: 3. For the CDR3, the DNA is TGTGCCAGCAGTTACTGGCGGGGGGATTACAATGAGCAGTTCTTC. This sequence encodes CASSYWRGDYNEQFF.

The chain carries TRBV2 and TRBJ1-5, with TRBD1 as a possible D gene (5 bases). The CDR3 length is 13 residues. In germline, CDR1 is SNHLY, CDR2 FYNNEI. V dropped 8 bases and J dropped 7 bases, with 15 bases sitting between them. The CDR3 loop is CASRGEGRQPQHF. CDR3 coding DNA: TGTGCCAGCCGGGGGGAGGGCAGACAGCCCCAGCATTTT.

This chain uses TRBV27 with TRBJ1-5; 7 positions match TRBD1. The germline CDR1 and CDR2 sequences are MNHEY and SMNVEV (reference sequence). The V and J ends lost 4 bases and 9 bases, in that order; junction bases with no gene match: 12. There are 15 residues in the CDR3. The CDR3: CASSSARDSWRPQHF. In DNA, the CDR3 is TGTGCCAGCAGTTCGGCTCGGGACAGTTGGAGGCCCCAGCATTTT.

This clone was seen just once. The CDR3 is CASSPSGVTYDGQYF. DNA of the CDR3: TGTGCCAGCTCACCGTCCGGGGTTACCTACGATGGGCAGTACTTC. The chain combines TRBV18 with TRBJ2-7; possibly TRBD2 for D (5 bases). Trimming shortened V by 3 bases and J by 9 bases, and 21 bases separated the two germline ends. Germline CDR1 reads KGHSH; CDR2 reads LQKENI. This CDR3 contains 15 residues.

The chain uses TRBV15 and TRBJ1-3; D uncertain. The CDR3 has 17 residues. The germline V and J ends were trimmed by 0 bases and 4 bases, with 16 bases remaining between them. Germline CDR1 and CDR2: LNHNV and YYDKDF (reference sequence). Written as DNA, the CDR3 is TGTGCCACCAGCAGAGAAAGTAGACCCCAGGAAGGAAACACCATATATTTT. Its protein is CATSRESRPQEGNTIYF.

V and J are TRBV9 and TRBJ2-1, with a tentative D call TRBD1 (5 bases). This CDR3 is built from 16 residues. Trimming shortened V by 0 bases and J by 2 bases, and 12 bases separated the two germline ends. Germline CDR1 SGDLS, CDR2 YYNGEE. The CDR3: CASSVGGGATYNEQFF. In nucleotides, the CDR3 is TGTGCCAGCAGCGTAGGGGGCGGAGCAACCTACAATGAGCAGTTCTTC.

This chain links TRBV6-1 with TRBJ1-1; D gene uncertain. CDR3 length equals 13 residues. Germline lookup yields CDR1 MNHNS and CDR2 SASEGT. With 3 bases removed from V and 1 base from J, the gap between germline ends came to 6 bases. The CDR3: CASSDHKNTEAFF. CDR3 sequence (DNA): TGTGCCAGCAGTGACCACAAGAACACTGAAGCTTTCTTT.

This clone was recorded once. The V gene is TRBV7-9, the J gene TRBJ1-2; D may be TRBD1 (5 bases). This CDR3 region has 16 residues. The germline V and J ends were trimmed by 3 bases and 1 base, with 15 bases remaining between them. CDR1 is SEHNR, CDR2 FQNEAQ, per germline (reference sequence). As DNA, the CDR3 is TGTGCCAGCAGCTTTGAAGGGGCGCCTGGTAACTATGGCTACACCTTC. Its protein product is CASSFEGAPGNYGYTF.

The chain employs TRBV28 and TRBJ1-1; D may be TRBD1 (6 bases). V gave up 3 bases and J gave up 1 base, with 18 bases separating them. Germline loops: CDR1 MDHEN, CDR2 SYDVKM. This CDR3 spans 17 amino acids. CDR3 loop: CASSFTRRDTENTEAFF. The DNA for the CDR3 is TGTGCCAGCAGTTTTACCCGAAGGGACACAGAGAACACTGAAGCTTTCTTT.

This chain joins TRBV4-1 and TRBJ1-2; TRBD1 might be the D (6 bases). The CDR3 runs 17 residues. Per germline, CDR1 MGHRA and CDR2 YSYEKL. The ends were cut back, 0 bases at V and 4 bases at J, with 18 bases in the middle. The CDR3, as DNA: TGCGCCAGCAGCCAAGACCAGGATTCAGGGGTCGGCTATGGCTACACCTTC. Translated, it gives CASSQDQDSGVGYGYTF.